Following are 10 T cell receptor beta chains from one sample sequenced in a study of blood T cell repertoires in COVID-19. Some clones are missing from TCRdb's copy, which holds only in-frame ones; the method was immunoSEQ multiplex PCR. The data contain 78,000 or so clones, roughly nine tenths of them singletons. Material for sequencing was peripheral blood. These receptors were taken from a man in his forties or fifties with active or convalescent COVID-19.

The rearrangement uses TRBV21-1 and TRBJ2-2; the tabulated D call, TRBD2, remains unverified against the DNA. TRBV21-1 corresponds to a pseudogene. The CDR3 consists of 15 residues. This CDR3 is CASRPDGLNTGELFF. The CDR3 nucleotides are TGTGCCAGCCGTCCGGACGGACTGAACACCGGGGAGCTGTTTTTT.

The V call is TRBV7-9, the J call TRBJ1-5; unclear D gene. CDR1 and CDR2 from the germline V gene are SEHNR and FQNEAQ (reference sequence). This CDR3 has 15 residues. Trimming pared 1 base from V and 0 bases from J, leaving 7 bases between. This CDR3 is CASSLDSHSNQPQHF. The DNA of the CDR3 is TGTGCCAGCAGCTTAGACAGCCATAGCAATCAGCCCCAGCATTTT.

This chain joins TRBV28 and TRBJ2-1; 8 positions match TRBD2. CDR3 length: 17 amino acids. V lost 5 bases, J lost 2 bases, and 11 bases stayed unmatched. Germline values: CDR1 MDHEN, CDR2 SYDVKM. The CDR3 reads CASSPVAGGDTYNEQFF. The DNA of the CDR3 is TGTGCCAGCAGTCCAGTTGCGGGGGGCGACACCTACAATGAGCAGTTCTTC.

The chain joins TRBV5-6 to TRBJ2-2; 9 nucleotides agree with TRBD1. V lost 5 bases, J lost 5 bases, and 10 bases stayed unmatched. Germline V gene sequence: CDR1 SGHDT, CDR2 YYEEEE. The CDR3 length is 16 residues. The CDR3 loop reads CASSLNRGRDTGELFF. As DNA, the CDR3 is TGTGCCAGCAGTCTAAACAGGGGGCGGGATACCGGGGAGCTGTTTTTT.

This clone was detected once. V and J are TRBV28 and TRBJ2-1; the match to TRBD1 covers 7 bases. The CDR3 length is 14 residues. The germline V gene encodes CDR1 MDHEN and CDR2 SYDVKM. V trimming: 3 bases; J trimming: 6 bases; junction bases outside the gene matches: 5. The CDR3 nucleotides are TGTGCCAGCAGTTTCTACAGGGGTCGCAATGAGCAGTTCTTC. As protein: CASSFYRGRNEQFF.

V is TRBV7-2 and J is TRBJ2-6; 7 nucleotides line up with TRBD1. The CDR3 covers 16 residues. The germline CDR1 and CDR2 sequences are SGHTA and FQGNSA. V was pared by 5 bases and J by 2 bases, with 6 bases of the junction left unmatched. CDR3 amino acids: CASSTTTGTGANVLTF. As DNA, the CDR3 is TGTGCCAGCAGCACCACGACAGGGACTGGGGCCAACGTCCTGACTTTC. The variable domain in full, completed from reference TRBV7-2 and TRBJ2-6, reads GAGVSQSPSNKVTEKGKDVELRCDPISGHTALYWYRQSLGQGLEFLIYFQGNSAPDKSGLPSDRFSAERTGGSVSTLTIQRTQQEDSAVYLCASSTTTGTGANVLTFGAGSRLTVL.

This sequence joins TRBV15 and TRBJ2-7, with D maybe TRBD2 (6 bases). The germline CDR1 and CDR2 sequences are LNHNV and YYDKDF (reference sequence). The CDR3 has 12 residues. The V and J ends lost 1 base and 7 bases respectively, with 8 bases between them. The CDR3: CATSRAEGEQYV. CDR3 in DNA: TGTGCCACCAGCAGAGCGGAGGGGGAGCAGTACGTC.

The chain recombines TRBV3-1 (or the pseudogene TRBV3-2) with TRBJ1-4, with D uncertain. The CDR3 totals 15 residues. Trimming cost V 7 bases and J 0 bases, with 12 bases left between them. In germline, CDR1 is LGHDT, CDR2 YNNKEL (reference sequence). CDR3 residues: CASNLTGATNEKLFF. DNA for the CDR3: TGTGCCAGCAACTTGACTGGTGCAACTAATGAAAAACTGTTTTTT.

This chain uses TRBV7-2 with TRBJ2-5; no firm D call. The V and J ends lost 3 bases and 4 bases respectively, with 6 bases between them. The length of the CDR3 is 12 residues. Germline loops: CDR1 SGHTA, CDR2 FQGNSA. CDR3 nucleotide sequence: TGTGCCAGCAGCTTTTTTAGAGAGACCCAGTACTTC. This encodes CASSFFRETQYF.

The chain links TRBV5-1 to TRBJ2-2; 9 bases are shared with TRBD2. With V trimmed by 0 bases and J by 6 bases, 3 bases remained unmatched. Per germline, CDR1 SGHRS and CDR2 YFSETQ. The CDR3 consists of 15 residues. CDR3 sequence (DNA): TGCGCCAGCAGCTTGGCTCTAGCGGGGTCCGGGGAGCTGTTTTTT. Translation: CASSLALAGSGELFF.